The rows below give T cell receptor beta chains drawn from one sample of a study of T cell repertoires in cytomegalovirus infection. These receptors are not linked to any known antigen. One entry per CDR3 protein results from TCRdb running MiXCR on the reads. This repertoire shows roughly 100,000 distinct CDR3 sequences, roughly 41% found once; its top ten account for roughly 74%. The sequenced sample was CD8+ T cells from cultured PBMCs, obtained from culture after CMV antigen stimulation. The receptor set was obtained from a human donor in good health (CMV status not recorded). Some clones in this sample may be carry-over from other donors' samples. Both conserved end residues are part of each CDR3. The D gene is left open where the match is weak. Clone size, where shown, is once, few, many, or a class for clones that have expanded.

CDR3 protein: CASSQVIGWVDNEQFF; CDR3 DNA: TGCGCCAGCAGCCAAGTGATAGGGTGGGTGGACAATGAGCAGTTCTTC; D gene: -; CDR3 length: 16; clone size: -; V gene: TRBV4-1; J gene: TRBJ2-1
CDR3 protein: CASSFDGGVTETQYF; CDR3 DNA: TGTGCCAGCAGCTTCGACGGAGGGGTGACGGAGACCCAGTACTTC; D gene: -; CDR3 length: 15; clone size: -; V gene: TRBV7-6; J gene: TRBJ2-5
CDR3 protein: CASSLVWSLEQFF; CDR3 DNA: TGTGCCAGCAGTTTGGTTTGGTCGCTTGAGCAGTTCTTC; D gene: -; CDR3 length: 13; clone size: many; V gene: TRBV6-2/TRBV6-3; J gene: TRBJ2-1
CDR3 protein: CASSLGQNYEQYF; CDR3 DNA: TGTGCCAGCAGCTTAGGACAGAATTACGAGCAGTACTTC; D gene: -; CDR3 length: 13; clone size: -; V gene: TRBV7-8; J gene: TRBJ2-7
CDR3 protein: CASSLAGGPGYNEQFF; CDR3 DNA: TGTGCCAGCAGCTTAGCGGGGGGGCCGGGATACAATGAGCAGTTCTTC; D gene: -; CDR3 length: 16; clone size: -; V gene: TRBV7-6; J gene: TRBJ2-1
CDR3 protein: CASSIDLVNTEAFF; CDR3 DNA: TGTGCCAGTAGTATAGATTTAGTGAACACTGAAGCTTTCTTT; D gene: -; CDR3 length: 14; clone size: -; V gene: TRBV19; J gene: TRBJ1-1
CDR3 protein: CASGVAGPNTGELFF; CDR3 DNA: TGTGCCAGCGGGGTGGCAGGACCGAACACCGGGGAGCTGTTTTTT; D gene: -; CDR3 length: 15; clone size: -; V gene: TRBV2; J gene: TRBJ2-2
CDR3 protein: CASSEGQGYEQYF; CDR3 DNA: TGTGCCAGCAGCGAGGGGCAGGGCTACGAGCAGTACTTC; D gene: -; CDR3 length: 13; clone size: -; V gene: TRBV9; J gene: TRBJ2-7
CDR3 protein: CASSLWSAAHQPQHF; CDR3 DNA: TGTGCCAGCAGTTTATGGAGCGCAGCCCATCAGCCCCAGCATTTT; D gene: -; CDR3 length: 15; clone size: -; V gene: TRBV12-3/TRBV12-4; J gene: TRBJ1-5
CDR3 protein: CASSLSWESSYNEQFF; CDR3 DNA: TGTGCCAGCAGTTTATCGTGGGAGAGCTCCTACAATGAGCAGTTCTTC; D gene: -; CDR3 length: 16; clone size: -; V gene: TRBV27; J gene: TRBJ2-1
CDR3 protein: CASSPAGIYEQYF; CDR3 DNA: TGTGCCAGCAGTCCGGCAGGAATCTACGAGCAGTACTTC; D gene: -; CDR3 length: 13; clone size: -; V gene: TRBV6-5; J gene: TRBJ2-7
CDR3 protein: CSSAGSSYNEQFF; CDR3 DNA: TGCAGCTCCGCGGGGAGCTCCTACAATGAGCAGTTCTTC; D gene: -; CDR3 length: 13; clone size: -; V gene: TRBV29-1; J gene: TRBJ2-1
CDR3 protein: CASSLTGRGTNYGYTF; CDR3 DNA: TGTGCCAGCAGCCTCACCGGCAGGGGCACTAACTATGGCTACACCTTC; D gene: -; CDR3 length: 16; clone size: -; V gene: TRBV7-6; J gene: TRBJ1-2
CDR3 protein: CASSYGTGTGELFF; CDR3 DNA: TGTGCCAGCAGCTATGGGACCGGCACCGGGGAGCTGTTTTTT; D gene: -; CDR3 length: 14; clone size: few; V gene: TRBV7-3; J gene: TRBJ2-2
CDR3 protein: CASRYSLVYEQYF; CDR3 DNA: TGTGCCAGCAGGTATAGTCTCGTCTACGAGCAGTACTTC; D gene: -; CDR3 length: 13; clone size: many; V gene: TRBV2; J gene: TRBJ2-7
CDR3 protein: CASSPSSSSYNSPLHF; CDR3 DNA: TGTGCCAGCAGCCCTAGCAGTAGCTCCTATAATTCACCCCTCCACTTT; D gene: -; CDR3 length: 16; clone size: few; V gene: TRBV7-8; J gene: TRBJ1-6
CDR3 protein: CASSPKEGGLNTEAFF; CDR3 DNA: TGTGCCAGCAGCCCAAAAGAAGGGGGCCTGAACACTGAAGCTTTCTTT; D gene: TRBD1; CDR3 length: 16; clone size: few; V gene: TRBV28; J gene: TRBJ1-1
CDR3 protein: CASRQTGGYEQYF; CDR3 DNA: TGTGCCAGCAGGCAAACAGGGGGCTACGAGCAGTACTTC; D gene: TRBD1; CDR3 length: 13; clone size: -; V gene: TRBV12-3/TRBV12-4; J gene: TRBJ2-7
CDR3 protein: CASSPTSGLYNEQFF; CDR3 DNA: TGTGCCAGCAGCCCAACTAGCGGGCTATACAATGAGCAGTTCTTC; D gene: TRBD2; CDR3 length: 15; clone size: -; V gene: TRBV27; J gene: TRBJ2-1
CDR3 protein: CASSPPTSAYNEQFF; CDR3 DNA: TGTGCCAGCAGCCCCCCTACTAGCGCCTACAATGAGCAGTTCTTC; D gene: TRBD2; CDR3 length: 15; clone size: few; V gene: TRBV7-2; J gene: TRBJ2-1
CDR3 protein: CASSFASNTEAFF; CDR3 DNA: TGTGCCAGCAGCTTCGCCAGTAACACTGAAGCTTTCTTT; D gene: -; CDR3 length: 13; clone size: -; V gene: TRBV7-9; J gene: TRBJ1-1
CDR3 protein: CASSQEADRYNEQFF; CDR3 DNA: TGCGCCAGCAGCCAAGAAGCCGACCGCTACAATGAGCAGTTCTTC; D gene: -; CDR3 length: 15; clone size: few; V gene: TRBV4-1; J gene: TRBJ2-1